This record concerns one T cell receptor beta chain sequence. What it binds is unknown. The germline CDR1 and CDR2 sequences are SGHTA and FQGNSA. The V end was cut by 5 bases, the J end by 1 base, with 10 bases between. The CDR3 is 14 amino acids. The record originates from a study of a mutant IDH1 vaccine in newly diagnosed glioma. Study-level information: Treatment recipients were approximately 62% male and around 40% female, and their mean age was 40.4 years.

The repertoire was sequenced with immunoSEQ multiplex PCR; TCRdb's copy has only in-frame clones and lacks some. The sample lists just under 45,000 clones, around 90% occurring once. Stated time point: week 23, last vaccination. With topical imiquimod, each dose of the vaccine consisted of 300 ug of mutant IDH1 20-mer peptide. The chain recombines TRBV7-2 with TRBJ2-3, with unresolved D. This TCR was recovered from a man in his fifties or sixties with glioma. Sequences were derived from PBMCs, sampled from a glioma patient whose treatment included an IDH1 peptide vaccine. The DNA of the CDR3 is TGTGCCAGCAGCCAACCGCCTCGCACAGATACGCAGTATTTT. Translation gives CASSQPPRTDTQYF.